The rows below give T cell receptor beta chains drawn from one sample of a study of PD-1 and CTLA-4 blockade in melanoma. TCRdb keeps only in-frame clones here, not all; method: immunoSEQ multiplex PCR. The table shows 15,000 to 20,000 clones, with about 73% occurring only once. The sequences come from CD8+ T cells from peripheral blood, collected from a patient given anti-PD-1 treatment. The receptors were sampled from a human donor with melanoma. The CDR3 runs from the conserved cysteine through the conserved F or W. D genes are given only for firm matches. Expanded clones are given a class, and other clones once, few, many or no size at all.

TGTGCCAGTAGTATAAGGCCTAGCACAGATACGCAGTATTTT,CASSIRPSTDTQYF,.,TRBV19,.,TRBJ2-3
TGTGCCAGCAGCCCCGACAGGGGAACTACACCCCTCCACTTT,CASSPDRGTTPLHF,.,TRBV5-4,TRBD1,TRBJ1-6
TGCGCCAGCAGCTTGCCTTACACCGGGGAGCTGTTTTTT,CASSLPYTGELFF,.,TRBV5-1,.,TRBJ2-2
TGTGCCACCAGTGAGGGTGGACAGGAAGCTTTCTTT,CATSEGGQEAFF,.,TRBV24-1,.,TRBJ1-1
TGTGCCAGCAGCCTCCCAAACCTCTCCAGGGGGGTTAGCACAGATACGCAGTATTTT,CASSLPNLSRGVSTDTQYF,.,TRBV28,.,TRBJ2-3
TGTGCCAGCAGCAAAGGGGGACAGGGAGCCCCCGGGGAGCTGTTTTTT,CASSKGGQGAPGELFF,.,TRBV21-1,.,TRBJ2-2
TGCGCCAGCAGCCAAGTGGGGGGGTCGTTTGAAGCTTTCTTT,CASSQVGGSFEAFF,.,TRBV4-1,.,TRBJ1-1
TGTGCCAGTAGCCTATCGGCGACTAGCGGGAATTACGAGCAGTACTTC,CASSLSATSGNYEQYF,few,TRBV19,TRBD2,TRBJ2-7
TGTGCCAGCATTCTTCCCATAGCGGGGCGGGAGACCCAGTACTTC,CASILPIAGRETQYF,.,TRBV2,TRBD2,TRBJ2-5
TGCGCCAGCAGTGAGTCGATTGCGGGAGCACACGAGCAGTACTTC,CASSESIAGAHEQYF,.,TRBV10-1,TRBD2,TRBJ2-7
TGTGCCAGTAAAAGGGGGAGGGAAGTCGACTATGGCTACACCTTC,CASKRGREVDYGYTF,.,TRBV19,.,TRBJ1-2
TGTGCCAGTACTATATTCCCGGGACAGGGAACGAACGCCGGGGAGCTGTTTTTT,CASTIFPGQGTNAGELFF,medium-sized,TRBV19,TRBD1,TRBJ2-2
TGCGCCAGCAGCCAGACCCCCGGGGAGCTGTTTTTT,CASSQTPGELFF,.,TRBV4-1,.,TRBJ2-2